This passage covers 3 T cell receptor beta chains from one sample sequenced in a study of identical twins. Each CDR3 protein gets one entry after TCRdb re-called the 5' RACE reads with MiXCR. The sample shows under 300,000 distinct CDR3 sequences, 9.5% to 15% of them seen only once. This same sample was also part of a study on yellow fever vaccine responses in identical twins.

Input material: memory (CD45RO+) T cells sorted from blood. The receptors shown here come from a woman aged 18 to 35 in good health.

This chain joins TRBV29-1 and TRBJ2-7, with D possibly being TRBD2 (6 bases). Germline V gives CDR1 SQVTM, CDR2 ANQGSEA. This CDR3 region has 15 residues. V shed 2 bases and J shed 6 bases, with 20 bases lying between them. The DNA for the CDR3 is TGCAGCGTTGAAAAGGGCCGGGGAGGATCTACCGAGCAGTACTTC. Translation gives CSVEKGRGGSTEQYF.

There are many counts of this clonotype. The CDR3 coding sequence is TGCGCCAGCAGCTTGGCAGGGAAGGCTATCTATGGCTACACCTTC. This gives the protein CASSLAGKAIYGYTF. This chain joins TRBV5-1 and TRBJ1-2; TRBD1 might be the D (5 bases). The CDR3 has 15 amino acids. Trimming removed 0 bases at V and 4 bases at J, with 13 bases between. CDR1 and CDR2 (germline): SGHRS, YFSETQ.

This clonotype was recorded a few times. V is TRBV7-3 and J is TRBJ2-7; maybe TRBD1 (5 bases). Germline V gene lookup returns CDR1 SGHTA and CDR2 FQGTGA. The V end lost 2 bases, the J end lost 4 bases, and 15 bases lay between the germline ends. This CDR3 region has 15 residues. The CDR3 loop is CASSLGPGWQYEQYF. CDR3 bases: TGTGCCAGCAGCTTAGGTCCAGGGTGGCAGTACGAGCAGTACTTC.